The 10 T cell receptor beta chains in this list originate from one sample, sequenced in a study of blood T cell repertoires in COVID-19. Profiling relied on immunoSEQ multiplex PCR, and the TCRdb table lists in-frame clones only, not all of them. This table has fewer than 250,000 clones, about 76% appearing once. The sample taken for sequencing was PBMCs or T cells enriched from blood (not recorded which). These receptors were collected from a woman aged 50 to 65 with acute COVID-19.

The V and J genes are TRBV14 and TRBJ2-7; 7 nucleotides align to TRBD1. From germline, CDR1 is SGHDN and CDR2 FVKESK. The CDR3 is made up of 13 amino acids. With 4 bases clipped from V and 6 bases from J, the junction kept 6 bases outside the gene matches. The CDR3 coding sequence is TGTGCCAGCAGCCGTGACAGGGTAGGCGAGCAGTACTTC. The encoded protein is CASSRDRVGEQYF. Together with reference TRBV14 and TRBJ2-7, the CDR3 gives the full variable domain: EAGVTQFPSHSVIEKGQTVTLRCDPISGHDNLYWYRRVMGKEIKFLLHFVKESKQDESGMPNNRFLAERTGGTYSTLKVQPAELEDSGVYFCASSRDRVGEQYFGPGTRLTVT.

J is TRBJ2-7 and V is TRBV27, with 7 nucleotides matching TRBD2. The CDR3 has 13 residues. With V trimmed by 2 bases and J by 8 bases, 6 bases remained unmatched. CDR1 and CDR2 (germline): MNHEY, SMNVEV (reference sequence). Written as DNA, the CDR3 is TGTGCCAGCAGTTTAGGGACTATTGATAAGCAGTACTTC. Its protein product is CASSLGTIDKQYF.

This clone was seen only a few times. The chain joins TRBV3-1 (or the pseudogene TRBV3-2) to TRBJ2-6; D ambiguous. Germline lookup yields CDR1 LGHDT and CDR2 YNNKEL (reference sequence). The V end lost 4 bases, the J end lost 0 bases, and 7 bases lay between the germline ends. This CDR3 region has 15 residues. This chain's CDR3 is CASSLRGSGANVLTF. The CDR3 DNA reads TGTGCCAGCAGCCTTCGCGGCTCTGGGGCCAACGTCCTGACTTTC.

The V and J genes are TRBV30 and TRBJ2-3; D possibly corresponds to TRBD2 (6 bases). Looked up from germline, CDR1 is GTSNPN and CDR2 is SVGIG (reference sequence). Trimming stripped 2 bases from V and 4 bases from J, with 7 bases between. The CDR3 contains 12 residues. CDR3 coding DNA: TGTGCCTGGAGTTCGGGGGCAGATACGCAGTATTTT. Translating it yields CAWSSGADTQYF.

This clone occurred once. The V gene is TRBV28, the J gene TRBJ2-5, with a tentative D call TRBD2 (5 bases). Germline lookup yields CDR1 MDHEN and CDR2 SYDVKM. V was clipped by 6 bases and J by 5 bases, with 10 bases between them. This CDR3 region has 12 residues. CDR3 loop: CASRTSLETQYF. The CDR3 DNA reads TGTGCCAGCAGAACTAGTTTGGAGACCCAGTACTTC. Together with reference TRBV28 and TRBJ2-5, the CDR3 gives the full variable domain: DVKVTQSSRYLVKRTGEKVFLECVQDMDHENMFWYRQDPGLGLRLIYFSYDVKMKEKGDIPEGYSVSREKKERFSLILESASTNQTSMYLCASRTSLETQYFGPGTRLLVL.

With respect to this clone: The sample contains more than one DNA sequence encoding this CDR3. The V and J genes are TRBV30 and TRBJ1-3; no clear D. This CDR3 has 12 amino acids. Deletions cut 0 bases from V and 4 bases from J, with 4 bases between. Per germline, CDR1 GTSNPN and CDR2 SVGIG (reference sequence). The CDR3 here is CAWSVLGNTIYF. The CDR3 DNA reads TGTGCCTGGAGTGTACTAGGAAACACCATATATTTT.

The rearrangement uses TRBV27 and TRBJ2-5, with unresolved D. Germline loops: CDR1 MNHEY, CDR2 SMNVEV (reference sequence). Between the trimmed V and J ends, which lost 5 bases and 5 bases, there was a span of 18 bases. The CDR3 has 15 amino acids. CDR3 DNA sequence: TGTGCCAGCAGTCGGCAGCCCGTATTCGGGGAGACCCAGTACTTC. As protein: CASSRQPVFGETQYF.

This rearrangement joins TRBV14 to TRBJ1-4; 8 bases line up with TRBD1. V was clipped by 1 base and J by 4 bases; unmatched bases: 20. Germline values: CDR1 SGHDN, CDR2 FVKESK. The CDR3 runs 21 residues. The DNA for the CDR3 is TGTGCCAGCAGCCAAGTCATCCCCTGGGACAGGTGGGAAAGCAATAATGAAAAACTGTTTTTT. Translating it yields CASSQVIPWDRWESNNEKLFF.

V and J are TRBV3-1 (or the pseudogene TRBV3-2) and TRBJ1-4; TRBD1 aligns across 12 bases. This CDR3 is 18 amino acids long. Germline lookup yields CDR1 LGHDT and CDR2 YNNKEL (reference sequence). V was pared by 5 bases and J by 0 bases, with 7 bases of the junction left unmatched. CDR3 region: CASSAGTGGPATNEKLFF. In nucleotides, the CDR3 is TGTGCCAGCAGCGCGGGGACAGGGGGCCCTGCAACTAATGAAAAACTGTTTTTT.

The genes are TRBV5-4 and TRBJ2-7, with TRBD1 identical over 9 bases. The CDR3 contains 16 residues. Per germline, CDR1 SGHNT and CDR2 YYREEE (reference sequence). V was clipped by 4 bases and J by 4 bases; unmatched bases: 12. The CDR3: CASSPEPGTGIYEQYF. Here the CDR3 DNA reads TGTGCCAGCAGCCCGGAGCCCGGGACAGGGATTTACGAGCAGTACTTC.